The rows below give T cell receptor beta chains drawn from one sample of a study of T-cell reconstitution after alpha-beta-depleted transplantation in children. One entry per CDR3 protein results from TCRdb running MiXCR on the PCR reads. The sample contains about 220,000 distinct CDR3 sequences, under 20% of which appear only once. Sequencing was performed on PBMCs, mostly from graft donor cells, taken 360 days after TCRalphabeta/CD19-depleted stem cell transplant. These receptors originate from a male patient between 2 and 9 years old who had a stem cell transplant for acute lymphoblastic leukemia, so the T cells may come from the graft donor. The conserved cysteine and the conserved F or W are not part of the CDR3 here.

cdr3_aa: ASRRTGTGAYEQY
j_call: TRBJ2-7
v_call: TRBV25-1

cdr3_aa: ASSFRIQGGNEQF
j_call: TRBJ2-1
v_call: TRBV5-1

cdr3_aa: ASSQVGGTGNTIY
j_call: TRBJ1-3
v_call: TRBV3-1

cdr3_aa: ASSLGSQKNIQY
j_call: TRBJ2-4
v_call: TRBV12-3/TRBV12-4

cdr3_aa: ASSVSPVGNTIY
j_call: TRBJ1-3
v_call: TRBV9

cdr3_aa: AISDEVKWKTTGELF
j_call: TRBJ2-2
v_call: TRBV10-3

cdr3_aa: ASSWSGGGAPGELF
j_call: TRBJ2-2
v_call: TRBV7-2

cdr3_aa: ASSEDRVGYT
j_call: TRBJ1-2
v_call: TRBV12-3/TRBV12-4

cdr3_aa: ATSRDGQGGETQY
j_call: TRBJ2-5
v_call: TRBV15

cdr3_aa: SARIPHSGGPHNEQF
j_call: TRBJ2-1
v_call: TRBV20-1

cdr3_aa: ASSSASPPGANVLT
j_call: TRBJ2-6
v_call: TRBV7-9

cdr3_aa: ASSPVPGQHYNEQF
j_call: TRBJ2-1
v_call: TRBV11-2

cdr3_aa: ASRSQGLANEKLF
j_call: TRBJ1-4
v_call: TRBV6-1

cdr3_aa: ASSQRTGFTGELF
j_call: TRBJ2-2
v_call: TRBV9

cdr3_aa: AIGTRTSGGSNGELF
j_call: TRBJ2-2
v_call: TRBV10-3

cdr3_aa: SASRLGAPGNTIY
j_call: TRBJ1-3
v_call: TRBV20-1

cdr3_aa: AWTGNSFTDTQY
j_call: TRBJ2-3
v_call: TRBV30

cdr3_aa: ASSLRAGGLDEQF
j_call: TRBJ2-1
v_call: TRBV7-2

cdr3_aa: ATTWTVEETQY
j_call: TRBJ2-5
v_call: TRBV6-2/TRBV6-3

cdr3_aa: ASSQDLSGGAYNEQF
j_call: TRBJ2-1
v_call: TRBV3-1

cdr3_aa: ATSDFRASGSSEQF
j_call: TRBJ2-1
v_call: TRBV24-1

cdr3_aa: ASAAVVRETQY
j_call: TRBJ2-5
v_call: TRBV19

cdr3_aa: ASTPFVGTGELF
j_call: TRBJ2-2
v_call: TRBV4-3

cdr3_aa: ASSLLGDQPQH
j_call: TRBJ1-5
v_call: TRBV27

cdr3_aa: ASSQAGTTDTQY
j_call: TRBJ2-3
v_call: TRBV4-2